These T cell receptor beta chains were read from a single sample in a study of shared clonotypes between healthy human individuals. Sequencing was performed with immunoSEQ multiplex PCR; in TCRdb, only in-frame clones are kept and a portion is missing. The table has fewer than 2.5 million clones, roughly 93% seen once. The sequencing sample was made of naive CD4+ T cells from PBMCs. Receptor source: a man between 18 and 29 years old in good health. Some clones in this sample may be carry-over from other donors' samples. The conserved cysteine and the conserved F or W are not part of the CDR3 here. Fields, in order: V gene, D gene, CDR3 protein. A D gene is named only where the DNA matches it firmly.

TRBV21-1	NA	ASSKVVEGRDSYEQY
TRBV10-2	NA	ASSELGPGTEAF
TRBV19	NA	ASSLDRDILPDTQY
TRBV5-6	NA	ASSLKGSRPNYGYT
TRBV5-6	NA	ASSFARDTEAF
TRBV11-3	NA	ASSLGHGELF
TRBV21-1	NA	ASRRDRVDEQY
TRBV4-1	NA	ASSQGVRSSYEQY
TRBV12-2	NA	ASRSSRDRGLCAYGYT
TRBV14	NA	ASSVSPRALAGELF
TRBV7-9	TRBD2	ASSRSLAGEKRGEF
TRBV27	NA	ASSFLAESYEQY
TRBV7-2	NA	ASSSSPPGNGYT
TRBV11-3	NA	ASSQNGGGEAF
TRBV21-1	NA	ASSFLRGSGNVNDRSYEQY
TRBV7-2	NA	ASSLVRGRPDGYT
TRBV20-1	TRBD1	SAATGSGYT